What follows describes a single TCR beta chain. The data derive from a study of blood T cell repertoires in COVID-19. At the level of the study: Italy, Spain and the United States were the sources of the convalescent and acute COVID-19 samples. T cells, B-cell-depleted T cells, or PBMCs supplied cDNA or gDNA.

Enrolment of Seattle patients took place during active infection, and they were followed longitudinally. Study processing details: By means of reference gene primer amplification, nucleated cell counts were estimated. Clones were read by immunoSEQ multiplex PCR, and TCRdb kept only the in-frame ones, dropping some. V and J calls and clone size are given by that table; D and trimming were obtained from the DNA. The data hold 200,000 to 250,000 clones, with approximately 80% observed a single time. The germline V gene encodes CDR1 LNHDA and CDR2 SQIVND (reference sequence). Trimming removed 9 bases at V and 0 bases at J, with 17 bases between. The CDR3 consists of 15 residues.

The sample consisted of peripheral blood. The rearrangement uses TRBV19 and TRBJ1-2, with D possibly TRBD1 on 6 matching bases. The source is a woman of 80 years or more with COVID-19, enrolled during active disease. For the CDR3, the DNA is TGTGCCAGCGGGTCTGGACAGCCAGCTAACTATGGCTACACCTTC. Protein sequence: CASGSGQPANYGYTF.